The source of this T cell receptor (beta chain) is a study of blood T cell repertoires in COVID-19. Looking at the study overall: Samples taken during acute and convalescent COVID-19 were collected in the United States, Italy and Spain. From T cells, B-cell-depleted T cells, or PBMCs came the material, which was cDNA or gDNA.

Study processing details: Quantification of nucleated cells was approximated via reference gene primer amplification. Produced via immunoSEQ multiplex PCR; TCRdb's table is partial and in-frame only. That table supplies the V and J calls and clone size; D and trimming were determined from the DNA. The data contain over 50,000 clones, around 85% of them singletons. This clone has only a few counts. Germline assignment: CDR1 SGHKS and CDR2 YYEKEE (reference sequence). V lost 0 bases and J lost 1, with 7 bases in between. The CDR3 consists of 14 residues. The sample taken for sequencing was peripheral blood. This chain joins TRBV5-5 and TRBJ1-1; D not certain. This receptor was taken from a man aged 65 to 79 with acute or convalescent COVID-19. Here the CDR3 DNA reads TGTGCCAGCAGCTTGGACACTAAGAACACTGAAGCTTTCTTT. It specifies CASSLDTKNTEAFF.